This T cell receptor beta chain appears in the sequencing data of a study of blood T cell repertoires in COVID-19. Study at large: Some COVID-19 samples were acute and others convalescent; all came from the United States, Italy and Spain. The analysed material was cDNA or gDNA that came from T cells, B-cell-depleted T cells, or PBMCs.

The method was immunoSEQ multiplex PCR; TCRdb's version includes in-frame clones alone and lacks a portion of them. The sample consists of about 69,000 clones, approximately 83% of them appearing once. Germline V gene data show CDR1 as SGHTA and CDR2 as FQGNSA. The CDR3 contains 13 residues. V lost 6 bases and J 6 bases, leaving 13 bases between the germline ends. This clone appeared once. Patients at the Seattle site were enrolled during active infection and followed longitudinally. The chain couples TRBV7-2 to TRBJ2-3, with TRBD2 as a possible D gene (6 bases). Sequencing was performed on peripheral blood. The TCR comes from a man between 40 and 49 years old with COVID-19, enrolled during active disease. The CDR3 DNA reads TGTGCCAGCAGTAGGGGCGGGGAGGATACGCAGTATTTT. Translation gives CASSRGGEDTQYF.